These 15 T cell receptor beta chains share one sample of origin, sequenced in a study of blood T cell repertoires in COVID-19. The repertoire was sequenced with immunoSEQ multiplex PCR; TCRdb's copy has only in-frame clones and lacks some. The repertoire consists of just under 350,000 clones, with about 90% occurring once and the leading ten covering about 6.3%. The sequenced sample was peripheral blood. The receptors come from a woman aged 50 to 65 with COVID-19, enrolled during active disease.

J is TRBJ2-1 and V is TRBV3-1 (or the pseudogene TRBV3-2); 13 bases are a match to TRBD2. The CDR3 has 16 residues. V shed 4 bases and J 7 bases; nucleotides not matched to a gene: 7. Germline values: CDR1 LGHDT, CDR2 YNNKEL (reference sequence). DNA of the CDR3: TGTGCCAGCAGCCTCTGGACTAGCGGGAGTTCGAATGAGCAGTTCTTC. This sequence encodes CASSLWTSGSSNEQFF.

The genes are TRBV10-1 and TRBJ2-3; the D is unclear. The CDR3 length is 12 residues. Per the germline V gene, CDR1 is WNHNN and CDR2 is SYGVQD (reference sequence). V lost 3 bases and J lost 5, with 6 bases in between. The CDR3 DNA follows: TGCGCCAGCAGTGACCCGGGAGATACGCAGTATTTT. Encoded protein: CASSDPGDTQYF.

The chain links TRBV6-5 to TRBJ2-2, with D uncertain. CDR1 and CDR2 from the germline V gene are MNHEY and SVGAGI. The CDR3 contains 14 residues. V lost 7 bases and J lost 6, with 15 bases in between. CDR3 residues: CASNTMTSPGELFF. The CDR3 DNA is TGTGCCAGCAATACAATGACAAGCCCCGGGGAGCTGTTTTTT.

The chain has TRBV7-3 and TRBJ2-7; D is possibly TRBD1 (5 bases). Germline V lookup: CDR1 SGHTA, CDR2 FQGTGA. The CDR3 totals 13 residues. V shed 5 bases and J shed 6 bases, with 14 bases lying between them. The CDR3 region has the DNA TGTGCCAGCAGCCCAATCCCCGACAGCGAGCAGTACTTC. It yields the protein CASSPIPDSEQYF.

This clone occurred once. V is TRBV4-2 and J is TRBJ1-5; TRBD1 aligns across 8 bases. J lost 8 bases, V lost 0 bases, and 9 bases had no gene match. This CDR3 has 16 amino acids. The germline CDR1 and CDR2 sequences are LGHNA and YNFKEQ. The CDR3 protein is CASSQDQGQGAKPQHF. The CDR3 DNA is TGTGCCAGCAGCCAAGATCAAGGGCAGGGGGCGAAGCCCCAGCATTTT.

The rearrangement links TRBV5-1 to TRBJ2-1; 9 nucleotides line up with TRBD1. Germline V CDR1 and CDR2: SGHRS, YFSETQ. Trimming removed 3 bases from V and 1 base from J; junction bases left unmatched: 5. The CDR3 sequence is 16 residues long. The CDR3 reads CASSSGTGRSYNEQFF. The CDR3, as DNA: TGCGCCAGCAGCTCTGGGACAGGGAGGTCCTACAATGAGCAGTTCTTC.

V usage is TRBV19 and J usage is TRBJ2-5; D gene ambiguous. V was shortened by 11 bases and J by 6 bases, with 16 bases between the two germline ends. This CDR3 region has 12 residues. Germline CDR1 and CDR2: LNHDA and SQIVND (reference sequence). CDR3 loop: CAHVKGEKTQYF. CDR3 nucleotides: TGTGCCCACGTTAAAGGAGAAAAGACCCAGTACTTC.

The gene calls are TRBV10-3 and TRBJ2-1, with D maybe TRBD1 (6 bases). V gave up 10 bases and J gave up 7 bases, with 23 bases separating them. In germline, CDR1 is ENHRY, CDR2 SYGVKD. The length of the CDR3 is 15 residues. CDR3 sequence: CATYPGPGDTNEQFF. DNA for the CDR3: TGTGCCACCTACCCCGGGCCAGGGGACACGAATGAGCAGTTCTTC.

The chain is built from TRBV19 and TRBJ2-3, with D possibly matching TRBD2 (6 bases). The CDR3 runs 15 residues. Germline assignment: CDR1 LNHDA and CDR2 SQIVND (reference sequence). Trimming took off 5 bases at V and 0 bases at J, with 12 bases between the two ends. The CDR3 reads CASSPLAVSTDTQYF. CDR3 nucleotide sequence: TGTGCCAGTAGTCCGTTAGCGGTTAGCACAGATACGCAGTATTTT.

About this clone itself: At one end, the junction sequence differs from germline, possibly due to a read error. This chain connects TRBV18 to TRBJ2-5, with D unclear. This CDR3 comprises 13 residues. Looked up from germline, CDR1 is KGHSH and CDR2 is LQKENI. CDR3: CASSPPNQETQYF. CDR3 bases: TGTGCCAGCTCACCACCTAACCAGGAGACCCAGTACTTC.

J is TRBJ2-1 and V is TRBV3-1 (or the pseudogene TRBV3-2); 7 nucleotides match TRBD1. The germline CDR1 and CDR2 sequences are LGHDT and YNNKEL (reference sequence). The CDR3 covers 12 residues. V was pared by 4 bases and J by 12 bases, with 6 bases of the junction left unmatched. The CDR3 loop reads CASSPNRGWQFF. The CDR3 DNA is TGTGCCAGCAGCCCAAACAGGGGATGGCAGTTCTTC.

V and J are TRBV6-4 and TRBJ1-1; possible D gene TRBD1, 6 bases. Germline values: CDR1 MRHNA, CDR2 SNTAGT. There are 15 residues in the CDR3. V shed 2 bases and J shed 0 bases, with 10 bases lying between them. The CDR3 bases are TGTGCCAGCAGTGACGGGGACACCATGAACACTGAAGCTTTCTTT. Translation gives CASSDGDTMNTEAFF.

V is TRBV5-6 and J is TRBJ1-2; D gene unclear. Germline V lookup: CDR1 SGHDT, CDR2 YYEEEE. V lost 1 base and J lost 3, with 7 bases in between. The length of the CDR3 is 13 residues. CDR3 sequence: CASSLSGYYGYTF. The CDR3 DNA follows: TGTGCCAGCAGCTTGTCGGGGTACTATGGCTACACCTTC.

The chain couples TRBV5-4 to TRBJ2-5; D gene uncertain. Germline values: CDR1 SGHNT, CDR2 YYREEE (reference sequence). The CDR3 runs 14 residues. V lost 4 bases and J lost 0, with 10 bases in between. In DNA, the CDR3 is TGTGCCAGCAGCCCAACGGTGGACCAAGAGACCCAGTACTTC. Amino acids: CASSPTVDQETQYF.

The J gene is TRBJ2-3, the V gene TRBV10-3; 12 bases match TRBD2. CDR3 size: 15 residues. V lost 6 bases to trimming and J lost 2 bases; unmatched junction nucleotides: 3. CDR1 is ENHRY and CDR2 is SYGVKD in the germline V gene. The CDR3, as DNA: TGTGCCATCAGGTCTAGCGGGAGGGCCACAGATACGCAGTATTTT. This sequence encodes CAIRSSGRATDTQYF.